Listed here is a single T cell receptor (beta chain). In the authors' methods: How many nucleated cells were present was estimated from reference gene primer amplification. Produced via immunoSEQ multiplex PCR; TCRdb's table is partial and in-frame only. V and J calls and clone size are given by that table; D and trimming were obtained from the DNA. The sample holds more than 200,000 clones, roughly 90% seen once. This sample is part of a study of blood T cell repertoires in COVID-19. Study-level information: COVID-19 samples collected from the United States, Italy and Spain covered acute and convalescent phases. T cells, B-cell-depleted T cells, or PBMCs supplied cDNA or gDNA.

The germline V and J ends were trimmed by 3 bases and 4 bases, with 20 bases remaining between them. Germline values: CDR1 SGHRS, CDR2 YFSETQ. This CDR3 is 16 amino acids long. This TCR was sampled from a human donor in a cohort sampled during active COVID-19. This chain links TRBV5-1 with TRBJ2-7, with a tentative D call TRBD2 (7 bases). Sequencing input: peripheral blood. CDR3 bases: TGCGCCAGCAGCTCACGGGGGGCGGGAGAGCCATACGAGCAGTACTTC. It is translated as CASSSRGAGEPYEQYF.